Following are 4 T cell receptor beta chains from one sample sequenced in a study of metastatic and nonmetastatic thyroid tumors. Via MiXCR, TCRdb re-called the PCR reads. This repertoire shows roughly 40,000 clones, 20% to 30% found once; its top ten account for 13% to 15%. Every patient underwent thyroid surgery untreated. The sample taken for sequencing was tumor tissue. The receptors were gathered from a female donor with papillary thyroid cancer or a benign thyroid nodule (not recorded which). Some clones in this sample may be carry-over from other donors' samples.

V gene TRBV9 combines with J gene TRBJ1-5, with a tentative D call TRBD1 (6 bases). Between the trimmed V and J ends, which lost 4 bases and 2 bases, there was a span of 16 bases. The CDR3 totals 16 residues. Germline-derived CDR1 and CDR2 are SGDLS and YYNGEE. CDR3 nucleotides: TGTGCCAGCAGCCCGGAGGGGGTCAATGGCAATCAGCCCCAGCATTTT. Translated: CASSPEGVNGNQPQHF.

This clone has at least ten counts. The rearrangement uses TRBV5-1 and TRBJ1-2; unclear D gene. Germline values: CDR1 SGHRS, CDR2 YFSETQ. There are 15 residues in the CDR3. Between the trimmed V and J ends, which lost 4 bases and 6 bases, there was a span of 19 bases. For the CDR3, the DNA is TGCGCCAGCAGCAACGGAGGCCCGACGCAGGATGGCTACACCTTC. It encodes CASSNGGPTQDGYTF. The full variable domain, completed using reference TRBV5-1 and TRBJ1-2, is KAGVTQTPRYLIKTRGQQVTLSCSPISGHRSVSWYQQTPGQGLQFLFEYFSETQRNKGNFPGRFSGRQFSNSRSEMNVSTLELGDSALYLCASSNGGPTQDGYTFGSGTRLTVV.

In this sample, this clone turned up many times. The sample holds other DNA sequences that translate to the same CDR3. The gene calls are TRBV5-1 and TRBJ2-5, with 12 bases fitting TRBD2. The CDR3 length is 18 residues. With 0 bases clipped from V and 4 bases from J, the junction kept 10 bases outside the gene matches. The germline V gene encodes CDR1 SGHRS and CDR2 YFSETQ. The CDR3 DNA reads TGCGCCAGCAGCTTGGGGCCTAGCGGGAGGGCAAAAGGAGAGACCCAGTACTTC. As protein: CASSLGPSGRAKGETQYF.

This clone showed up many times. Written as DNA, the CDR3 is TGTGCCAGCAGCCAAGGTATGGGTAGCACTGAAGCTTTCTTT. Translating gives CASSQGMGSTEAFF. V is TRBV3-1 and J is TRBJ1-1; D not certain. The CDR3 runs to 14 residues. Germline loops: CDR1 LGHDT, CDR2 YNNKEL (reference sequence). The V gene lost 1 base and the J gene lost 4 bases, with 10 bases spanning the gap.